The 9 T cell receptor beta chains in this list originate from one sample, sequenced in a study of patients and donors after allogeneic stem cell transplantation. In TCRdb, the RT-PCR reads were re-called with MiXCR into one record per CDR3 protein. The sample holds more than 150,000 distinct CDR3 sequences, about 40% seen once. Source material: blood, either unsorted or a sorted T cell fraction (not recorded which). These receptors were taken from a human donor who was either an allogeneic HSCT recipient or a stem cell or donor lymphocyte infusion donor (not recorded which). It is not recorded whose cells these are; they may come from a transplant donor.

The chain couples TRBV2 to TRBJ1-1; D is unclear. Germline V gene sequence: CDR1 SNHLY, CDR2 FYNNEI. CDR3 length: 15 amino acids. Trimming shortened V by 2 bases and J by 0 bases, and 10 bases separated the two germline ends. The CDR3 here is CASSETGIMNTEAFF. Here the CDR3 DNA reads TGTGCCAGCAGTGAAACGGGAATCATGAACACTGAAGCTTTCTTT.

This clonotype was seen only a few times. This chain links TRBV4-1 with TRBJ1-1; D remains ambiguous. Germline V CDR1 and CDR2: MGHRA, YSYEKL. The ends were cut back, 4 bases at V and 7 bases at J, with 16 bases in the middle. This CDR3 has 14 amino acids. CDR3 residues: CASSPSSGMLEAFF. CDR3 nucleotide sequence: TGCGCCAGCAGCCCCAGCTCAGGAATGCTTGAAGCTTTCTTT.

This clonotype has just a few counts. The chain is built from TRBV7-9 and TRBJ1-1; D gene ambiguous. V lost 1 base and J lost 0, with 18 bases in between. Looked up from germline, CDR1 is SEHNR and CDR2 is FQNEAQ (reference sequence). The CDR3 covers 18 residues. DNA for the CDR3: TGTGCCAGCAGCTTAGGGGCCGGGGTCGGACGGGTGAACACTGAAGCTTTCTTT. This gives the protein CASSLGAGVGRVNTEAFF.

CDR3 nucleotide sequence: TGTGCCAGCAGGATGTATAGCAATCAGCCCCAGCATTTT. Translated: CASRMYSNQPQHF. The gene calls are TRBV6-6 and TRBJ1-5; D remains unclear. Germline V gives CDR1 MNHNY, CDR2 SVGAGI (reference sequence). The CDR3 has 13 residues. The V end was cut by 6 bases, the J end by 0 bases, with 6 bases between.

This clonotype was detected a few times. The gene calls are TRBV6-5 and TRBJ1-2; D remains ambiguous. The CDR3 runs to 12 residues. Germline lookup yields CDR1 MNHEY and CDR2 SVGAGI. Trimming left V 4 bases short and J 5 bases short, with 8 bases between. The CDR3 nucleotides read TGTGCCAGCAGTTCGACACTTTATGGCTACACCTTC. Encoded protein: CASSSTLYGYTF.

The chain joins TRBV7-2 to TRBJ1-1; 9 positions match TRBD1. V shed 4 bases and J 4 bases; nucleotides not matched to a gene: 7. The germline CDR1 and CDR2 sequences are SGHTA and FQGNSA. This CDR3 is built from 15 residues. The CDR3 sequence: CASSSDRGFGTEAFF. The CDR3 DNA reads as TGTGCCAGCAGCTCAGACAGGGGGTTTGGCACTGAAGCTTTCTTT. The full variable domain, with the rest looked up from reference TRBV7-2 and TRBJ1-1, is GAGVSQSPSNKVTEKGKDVELRCDPISGHTALYWYRQSLGQGLEFLIYFQGNSAPDKSGLPSDRFSAERTGGSVSTLTIQRTQQEDSAVYLCASSSDRGFGTEAFFGQGTRLTVV.

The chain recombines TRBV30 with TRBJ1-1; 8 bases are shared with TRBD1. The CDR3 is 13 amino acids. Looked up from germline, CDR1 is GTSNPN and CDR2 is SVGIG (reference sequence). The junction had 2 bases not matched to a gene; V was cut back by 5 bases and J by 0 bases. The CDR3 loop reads CAWSGQVNTEAFF. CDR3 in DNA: TGTGCCTGGTCGGGACAGGTGAACACTGAAGCTTTCTTT.

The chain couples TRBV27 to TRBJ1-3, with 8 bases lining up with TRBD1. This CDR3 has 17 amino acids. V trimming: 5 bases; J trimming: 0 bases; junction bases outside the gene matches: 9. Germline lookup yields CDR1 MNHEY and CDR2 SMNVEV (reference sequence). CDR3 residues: CASSPSGTGVSGNTIYF. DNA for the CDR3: TGTGCCAGCAGTCCCTCCGGGACAGGTGTCTCTGGAAACACCATATATTTT.

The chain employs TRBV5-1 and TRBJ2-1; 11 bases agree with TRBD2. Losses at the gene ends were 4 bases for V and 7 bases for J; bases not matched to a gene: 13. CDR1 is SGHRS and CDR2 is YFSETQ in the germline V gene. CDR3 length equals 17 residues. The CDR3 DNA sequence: TGCGCCAGCAGCGCGGGACTAGCGGCACACCCTGGGAATGAGCAGTTCTTC. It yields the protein CASSAGLAAHPGNEQFF. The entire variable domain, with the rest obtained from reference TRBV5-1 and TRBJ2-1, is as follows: KAGVTQTPRYLIKTRGQQVTLSCSPISGHRSVSWYQQTPGQGLQFLFEYFSETQRNKGNFPGRFSGRQFSNSRSEMNVSTLELGDSALYLCASSAGLAAHPGNEQFFGPGTRLTVL.